The 14 T cell receptor beta chains in this list originate from one sample, sequenced in a study of blood T cells in healthy people across ages (dated by TCRdb to between 2014 and 2017). Receptor amplification or capture employed 5' RACE. Sequencing relied on an Illumina HiSeq 2500. A second PCR of about 7 to 12 cycles was performed with a sample-barcoded 5' primer and a J-beta primer mix. Through fastp at Q25 and MiXCR, TCRdb rebuilt clones from the public reads, retaining in-frame beta chains. Rows matching on CDR3 protein sequence are summarized as one entry with the most common DNA and genes. This sample has 1.2 million to 1.5 million distinct CDR3 sequences in its table, and 35% to 45% of those were observed once. The ten largest make up approximately 7.9% of the sample. Source material: blood. These receptors were collected from a woman between 18 and 29 years old in good health.

This clonotype has ten or more counts. The J gene is TRBJ2-3, the V gene TRBV10-3; D is ambiguous. CDR1 is ENHRY and CDR2 is SYGVKD in the germline V gene. V was trimmed by 8 bases and J by 6 bases, leaving 12 bases between them. The CDR3 is 12 residues long. The CDR3 region has the DNA TGTGCCATCCCCGTGTCTGGTGATACGCAGTATTTT. Translation gives CAIPVSGDTQYF.

The chain recombines TRBV5-1 with TRBJ1-2, with TRBD1 identical over 8 bases. This CDR3 region has 15 residues. Trimming took 3 bases from V and 8 from J; bases not matched to a gene: 12. Germline V gene lookup returns CDR1 SGHRS and CDR2 YFSETQ. CDR3 sequence: CASSSPTGGLVGYTF. Here the CDR3 DNA reads TGCGCCAGCAGCTCACCCACAGGGGGTTTAGTCGGCTACACCTTC.

Only a few counts were recorded for this clonotype. In DNA, the CDR3 is TGTGCCAGCACCTCTACAGGGGGCTCCTACGAGCAGTACTTC. Amino acids: CASTSTGGSYEQYF. The rearrangement links TRBV12-3 or TRBV12-4 to TRBJ2-7; 8 nucleotides match TRBD1. The CDR3 contains 14 residues. The V gene end was trimmed by 7 bases and the J gene end by 0 bases; junction bases not matched to a gene: 5.

There are a few counts of this clonotype. This chain joins TRBV12-3 or TRBV12-4 and TRBJ2-5; 7 bases match TRBD1. V dropped 7 bases and J dropped 0; count of bases not matched to a gene: 8. The CDR3 extends over 15 amino acids. The CDR3 reads CASTQDRSHQETQYF. For the CDR3, the DNA is TGTGCCAGCACCCAGGACAGGAGTCACCAAGAGACCCAGTACTTC.

The chain has TRBV20-1 and TRBJ1-2; 9 positions match TRBD1. This CDR3 spans 14 amino acids. The germline V gene encodes CDR1 DFQATT and CDR2 SNEGSKA (reference sequence). V was clipped by 4 bases and J by 6 bases; unmatched bases: 9. The CDR3 protein is CSANYRGQSDGYTF. In DNA form, the CDR3 reads TGCAGTGCTAACTACAGGGGGCAGTCAGATGGCTACACCTTC.

The chain joins TRBV6-6 to TRBJ2-5, with 13 bases identical to TRBD2. The CDR3 totals 15 residues. The V and J ends lost 5 bases and 6 bases, in that order; junction bases with no gene match: 6. The germline gives CDR1 MNHNY, CDR2 SVGAGI (reference sequence). CDR3 sequence reads: CASSRTSGSGKTQYF. The CDR3 DNA is TGTGCCAGCAGTCGGACTAGCGGGAGTGGGAAGACCCAGTACTTC.

Points on this clonotype: A much bigger clone sits one base away, suggesting this may be a read error. This chain joins TRBV7-2 and TRBJ2-1; D is perhaps TRBD2 (6 bases). V shed 1 base and J shed 6 bases, with 10 bases lying between them. Looked up from germline, CDR1 is SGHTA and CDR2 is FQGNSA. The CDR3 extends over 14 amino acids. CDR3 nucleotide sequence: TGTGCCAGCAGCTTAGTAGCGGTCTGCAATGAGCAGTTCTTC. This encodes CASSLVAVCNEQFF.

The chain couples TRBV7-9 to TRBJ1-2; D unresolved. This CDR3 is 13 amino acids long. Germline assignment: CDR1 SEHNR and CDR2 FQNEAQ (reference sequence). V lost 5 bases and J 2 bases, leaving 9 bases between the germline ends. CDR3 DNA: TGTGCCAGCAGCACGACTTTCAACTATGGCTACACCTTC. Translated: CASSTTFNYGYTF.

The chain is built from TRBV5-1 and TRBJ2-7; 10 bases align to TRBD1. The germline gives CDR1 SGHRS, CDR2 YFSETQ. Losses at the gene ends were 0 bases for V and 5 bases for J; bases not matched to a gene: 5. This CDR3 region has 15 residues. The CDR3 loop is CASSLGTGTGDEQYF. In DNA, the CDR3 is TGCGCCAGCAGCTTGGGTACCGGGACAGGGGACGAGCAGTACTTC. Full variable domain (remainder filled in from reference TRBV5-1 and TRBJ2-7): KAGVTQTPRYLIKTRGQQVTLSCSPISGHRSVSWYQQTPGQGLQFLFEYFSETQRNKGNFPGRFSGRQFSNSRSEMNVSTLELGDSALYLCASSLGTGTGDEQYFGPGTRLTVT.

The rearrangement uses TRBV6-5 and TRBJ1-5; maybe TRBD1 (5 bases). The CDR3 consists of 15 residues. Germline CDR1 and CDR2: MNHEY and SVGAGI. V was cut by 6 bases and J by 5 bases, with 17 bases left in between. The CDR3 coding sequence is TGTGCCAGCAGCCGTACGGGAGGCAGGGATCAGCCCCAGCATTTT. It codes for CASSRTGGRDQPQHF.

This clonotype showed up just a few times. The rearrangement joins TRBV20-1 to TRBJ1-2; TRBD1 is a possible D gene (5 bases). CDR3 length: 13 amino acids. Germline assignment: CDR1 DFQATT and CDR2 SNEGSKA (reference sequence). V lost 3 bases and J 2 bases, leaving 10 bases between the germline ends. The CDR3, as DNA: TGCAGTGCTAGGGGACGGCAAAACTATGGCTACACCTTC. It encodes CSARGRQNYGYTF.

The V and J genes are TRBV25-1 and TRBJ2-1, with TRBD2 identical over 12 bases. Trimming cost V 11 bases and J 8 bases; bases outside gene matches: 7. Germline lookup yields CDR1 MGHDK and CDR2 SYGVNS. This CDR3 is 13 amino acids long. CDR3 coding DNA: TGTGCCTCGACTAGCGGGAGATTCTATGAGCAGTTCTTC. Residues: CASTSGRFYEQFF. The whole variable domain, remainder taken from reference TRBV25-1 and TRBJ2-1, is EADIYQTPRYLVIGTGKKITLECSQTMGHDKMYWYQQDPGMELHLIHYSYGVNSTEKGDLSSESTVSRIRTEHFPLTLESARPSHTSQYLCASTSGRFYEQFFGPGTRLTVL.

This chain uses TRBV2 with TRBJ2-1, with a weak D call TRBD2 (7 bases). Per germline, CDR1 SNHLY and CDR2 FYNNEI. The CDR3 sequence is 17 residues long. Trimming cost V 3 bases and J 3 bases, with 18 bases left between them. DNA for the CDR3: TGTGCCAGCAGTGATGCTTGGGGGGGCGCAATCTACAATGAGCAGTTCTTC. It encodes CASSDAWGGAIYNEQFF.

V and J are TRBV5-1 and TRBJ1-2, with 7 bases identical to TRBD1. The CDR3 is made up of 15 amino acids. Germline loops: CDR1 SGHRS, CDR2 YFSETQ. Unmatched junction bases numbered 4, after V lost 2 bases and J lost 0 bases. CDR3 amino acids: CASSFGTAANYGYTF. The CDR3 nucleotides are TGCGCCAGCAGCTTTGGGACAGCGGCTAACTATGGCTACACCTTC.